The 4 T cell receptor beta chains below were found in one sample sequenced in a study of OX40 agonist ivuxolimab in advanced cancers. Data came from immunoSEQ multiplex PCR; TCRdb stores just in-frame clones and leaves some out. The sample has about 48,000 clones, around 80% seen once. Sequenced material: CD4+ or CD8+ T cells sorted from blood, taken in a trial of the OX40 agonist ivuxolimab. Receptors originate from an adult with an advanced solid tumor such as melanoma, head and neck, liver or kidney cancer.

This clone was found once. V usage is TRBV27 and J usage is TRBJ2-4, with 10 bases that match TRBD1. V lost 4 bases, J lost 5 bases, and 2 bases stayed unmatched. This CDR3 has 14 amino acids. The V gene's germline CDR1 is MNHEY and CDR2 SMNVEV (reference sequence). This CDR3 is CASSWGTGENIQYF. The CDR3 DNA reads TGTGCCAGCAGTTGGGGGACAGGGGAAAACATTCAGTACTTC.

The chain employs TRBV6-1 and TRBJ2-7; 10 bases map to TRBD1. The V and J ends lost 4 bases and 6 bases, in that order; junction bases with no gene match: 15. CDR1 is MNHNS, CDR2 SASEGT, per germline. The CDR3 length is 17 residues. CDR3 sequence (DNA): TGTGCCAGCAGTGGCCAAGACAGGGGGCGGTTCATCGCCGAGCAGTACTTC. Its translation is CASSGQDRGRFIAEQYF.

The rearrangement links TRBV19 to TRBJ1-5; D is uncertain. This CDR3 is built from 14 residues. Germline V gives CDR1 LNHDA, CDR2 SQIVND (reference sequence). V lost 5 bases and J lost 9, with 17 bases in between. The CDR3 protein is CASSQNEAAGPQHF. The DNA for the CDR3 is TGTGCCAGTAGTCAGAATGAGGCGGCTGGGCCCCAGCATTTT.

The CDR3 DNA sequence: TGTGCCAGCAACCCAGAGGCAGGGGCATTTGGCTACACCTTC. Residues: CASNPEAGAFGYTF. The rearrangement links TRBV2 to TRBJ1-2; the D gene is possibly TRBD1 (6 bases). The V end lost 7 bases, the J end lost 7 bases, and 19 bases lay between the germline ends. The CDR3 runs 14 residues. Germline-derived CDR1 and CDR2 are SNHLY and FYNNEI.